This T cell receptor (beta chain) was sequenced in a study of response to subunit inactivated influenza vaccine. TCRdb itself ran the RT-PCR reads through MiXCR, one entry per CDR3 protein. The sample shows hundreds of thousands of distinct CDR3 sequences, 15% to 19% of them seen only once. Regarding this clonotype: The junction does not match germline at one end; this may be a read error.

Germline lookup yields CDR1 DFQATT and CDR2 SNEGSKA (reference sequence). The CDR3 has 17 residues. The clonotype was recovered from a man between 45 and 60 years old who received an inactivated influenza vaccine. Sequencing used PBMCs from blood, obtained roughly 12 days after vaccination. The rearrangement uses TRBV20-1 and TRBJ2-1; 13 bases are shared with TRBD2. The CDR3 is CSARPPLGTSGVNELFF. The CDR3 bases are TGCAGTGCTAGACCACCGCTAGGGACTAGCGGGGTGAATGAGCTGTTCTTC.